Sequencing of this T cell receptor (beta chain) was carried out in a study of cytomegalovirus exposure and HLA in healthy donors. The CDR3 runs to 13 residues. Germline values: CDR1 SNHLY, CDR2 FYNNEI. Trimming took 4 bases from V and 6 from J, leaving 10 bases between them. The PCR employed 60 Vbeta primers together with 13 Jbeta primers. Sequenced by immunoSEQ multiplex PCR; TCRdb stores in-frame clones only, minus some. The sample records about 200,000 clones, 65% to 90% being singletons. This chain joins TRBV2 and TRBJ2-1; D gene uncertain. Sequencing was performed on PBMCs. The receptor comes from a woman younger than 45 in good health and CMV-seronegative. The CDR3, as DNA: TGTGCCAGCAGTGTGAGTAGAACCAATGAGCAGTTCTTC. Translated: CASSVSRTNEQFF.